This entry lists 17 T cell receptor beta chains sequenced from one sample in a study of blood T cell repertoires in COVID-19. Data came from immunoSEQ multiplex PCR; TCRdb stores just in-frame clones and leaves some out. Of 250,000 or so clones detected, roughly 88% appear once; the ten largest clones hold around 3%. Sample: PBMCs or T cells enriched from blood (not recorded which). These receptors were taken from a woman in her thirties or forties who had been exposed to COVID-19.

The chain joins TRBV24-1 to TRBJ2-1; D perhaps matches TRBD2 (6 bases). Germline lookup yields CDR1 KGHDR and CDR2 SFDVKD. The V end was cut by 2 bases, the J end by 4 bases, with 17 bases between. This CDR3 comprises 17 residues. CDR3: CATSDSTGEDPYNEQFF. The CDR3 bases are TGTGCCACCAGTGATTCCACGGGGGAAGACCCATACAATGAGCAGTTCTTC.

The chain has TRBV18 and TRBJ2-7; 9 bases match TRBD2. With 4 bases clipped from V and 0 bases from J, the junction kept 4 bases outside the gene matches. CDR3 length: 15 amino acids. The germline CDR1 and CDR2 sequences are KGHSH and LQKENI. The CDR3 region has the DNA TGTGCCAGCTCACGACTAGCGGTTAGCTCCTACGAGCAGTACGTC. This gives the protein CASSRLAVSSYEQYV.

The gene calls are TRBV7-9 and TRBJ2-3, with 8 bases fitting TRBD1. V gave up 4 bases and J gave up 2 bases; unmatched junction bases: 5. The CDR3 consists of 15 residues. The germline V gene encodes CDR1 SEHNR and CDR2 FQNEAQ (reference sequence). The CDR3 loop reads CASSSTGGFTDTQYF. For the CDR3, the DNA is TGTGCCAGCAGCTCTACAGGGGGGTTCACAGATACGCAGTATTTT.

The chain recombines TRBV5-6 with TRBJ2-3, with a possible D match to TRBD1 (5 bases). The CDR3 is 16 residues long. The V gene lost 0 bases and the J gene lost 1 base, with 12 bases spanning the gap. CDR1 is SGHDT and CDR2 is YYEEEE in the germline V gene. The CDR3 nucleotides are TGTGCCAGCAGCTTGGCCTGGGGCGCTGGCACAGATACGCAGTATTTT. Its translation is CASSLAWGAGTDTQYF.

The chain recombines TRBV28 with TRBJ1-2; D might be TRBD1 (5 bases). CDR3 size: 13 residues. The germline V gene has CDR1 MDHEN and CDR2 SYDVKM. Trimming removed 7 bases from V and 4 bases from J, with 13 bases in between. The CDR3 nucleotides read TGTGCCAGCACCCGGCGGGGGGGCTATGGCTACACCTTC. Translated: CASTRRGGYGYTF.

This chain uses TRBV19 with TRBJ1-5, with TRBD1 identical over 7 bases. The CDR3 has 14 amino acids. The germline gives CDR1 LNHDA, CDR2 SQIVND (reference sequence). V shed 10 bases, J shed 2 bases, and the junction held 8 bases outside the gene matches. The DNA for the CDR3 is TGTGCCACCAAAGACAGGGTACGCAATCAGCCCCAGCATTTT. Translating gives CATKDRVRNQPQHF.

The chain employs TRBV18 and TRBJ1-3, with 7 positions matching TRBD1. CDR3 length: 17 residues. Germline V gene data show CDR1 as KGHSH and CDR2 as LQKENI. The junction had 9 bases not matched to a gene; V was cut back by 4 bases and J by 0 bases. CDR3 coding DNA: TGTGCCAGCTCACAGGCCGAGACAGGGTTCTCTGGAAACACCATATATTTT. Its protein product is CASSQAETGFSGNTIYF.

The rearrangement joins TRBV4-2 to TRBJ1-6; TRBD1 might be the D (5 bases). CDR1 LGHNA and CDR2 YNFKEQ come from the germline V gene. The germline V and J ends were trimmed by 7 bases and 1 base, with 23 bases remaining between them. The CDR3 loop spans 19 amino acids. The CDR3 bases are TGTGCCAGCACTACCACAGGTCAAAGGGGCGCGTCCTATAATTCACCCCTCCACTTT. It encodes CASTTTGQRGASYNSPLHF.

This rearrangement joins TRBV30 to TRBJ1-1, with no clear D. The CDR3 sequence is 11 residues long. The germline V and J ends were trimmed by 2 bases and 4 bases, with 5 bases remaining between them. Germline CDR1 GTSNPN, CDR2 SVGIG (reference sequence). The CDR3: CAWSPRTEAFF. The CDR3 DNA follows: TGTGCCTGGAGTCCCCGCACTGAAGCTTTCTTT.

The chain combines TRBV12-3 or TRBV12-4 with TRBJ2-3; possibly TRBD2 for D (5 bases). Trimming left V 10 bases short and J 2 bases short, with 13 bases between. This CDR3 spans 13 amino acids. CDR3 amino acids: CATSTRSTDTQYF. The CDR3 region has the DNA TGTGCCACCTCAACTAGGTCCACAGATACGCAGTATTTT.

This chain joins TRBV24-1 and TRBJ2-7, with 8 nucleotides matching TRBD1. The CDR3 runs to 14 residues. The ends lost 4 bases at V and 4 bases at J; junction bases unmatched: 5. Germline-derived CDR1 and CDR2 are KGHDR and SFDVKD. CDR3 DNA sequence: TGTGCCACCAGTGACCCGACAGGGGAGTACGAGCAGTACTTC. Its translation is CATSDPTGEYEQYF.

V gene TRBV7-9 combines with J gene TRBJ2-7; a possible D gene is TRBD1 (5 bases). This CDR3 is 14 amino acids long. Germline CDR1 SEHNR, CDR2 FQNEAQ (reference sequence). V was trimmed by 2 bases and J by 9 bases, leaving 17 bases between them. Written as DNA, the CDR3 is TGTGCCAGCAGCTTACTATCGACAGTCTCTGGGCAGTACTTC. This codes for CASSLLSTVSGQYF.

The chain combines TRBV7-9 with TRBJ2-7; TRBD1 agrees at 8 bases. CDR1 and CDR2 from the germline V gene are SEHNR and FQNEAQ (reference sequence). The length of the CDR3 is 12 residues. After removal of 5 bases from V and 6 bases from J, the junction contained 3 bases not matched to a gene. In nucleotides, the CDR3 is TGTGCCAGCAGCGGACAGGGACCCGAGCAGTACGTC. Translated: CASSGQGPEQYV.

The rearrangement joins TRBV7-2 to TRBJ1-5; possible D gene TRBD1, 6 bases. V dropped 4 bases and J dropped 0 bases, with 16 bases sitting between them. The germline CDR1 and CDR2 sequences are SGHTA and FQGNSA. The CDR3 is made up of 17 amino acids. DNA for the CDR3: TGTGCCAGCAGCTCCGGGACACTACCTTATAGCAATCAGCCCCAGCATTTT. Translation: CASSSGTLPYSNQPQHF.

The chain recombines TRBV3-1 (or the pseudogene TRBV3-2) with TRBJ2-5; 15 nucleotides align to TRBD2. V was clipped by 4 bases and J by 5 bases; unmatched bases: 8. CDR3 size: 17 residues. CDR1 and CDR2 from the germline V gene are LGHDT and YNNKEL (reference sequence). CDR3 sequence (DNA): TGTGCCAGCAGCCCCGGGACTAGCGGGAGGTTATGGGAGACCCAGTACTTC. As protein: CASSPGTSGRLWETQYF.

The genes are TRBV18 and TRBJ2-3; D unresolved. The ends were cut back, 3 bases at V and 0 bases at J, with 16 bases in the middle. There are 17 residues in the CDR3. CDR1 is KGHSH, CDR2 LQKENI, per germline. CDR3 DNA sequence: TGTGCCAGCTCACCCACACTTCAGGTACCTAGCACAGATACGCAGTATTTT. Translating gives CASSPTLQVPSTDTQYF.

DNA of the CDR3: TGTGCCAGCGAGGGGGTGGGGGACGGAGCTTTCTTT. Protein: CASEGVGDGAFF. This chain links TRBV6-5 with TRBJ1-1; tentative D call: TRBD1 (6 bases). The V end lost 8 bases, the J end lost 10 bases, and 17 bases lay between the germline ends. CDR3 length: 12 amino acids. Germline V gene lookup returns CDR1 MNHEY and CDR2 SVGAGI.